Each of the 9 T cell receptor beta chains below was sequenced from the same sample in a study of Ad26.COV2.S vaccination and SARS-CoV-2 variants. Some clones are missing from TCRdb's copy, which holds only in-frame ones; the method was immunoSEQ multiplex PCR. The sample holds around 320,000 clones, about nine tenths seen once. The treatment was: around 19 received Ad26.COV2.S at low or high dose, single or two shots; roughly five received placebo; per-sample allocation not given. All samples were drawn on day 63, counting from the first vaccine or placebo injection. The sequenced sample was peripheral blood, obtained in a trial of Ad26.COV2.S vaccine versus placebo. These TCRs come from a person aged 18-65 years who received the Ad26.COV2.S COVID-19 vaccine or a placebo.

V usage is TRBV19 and J usage is TRBJ1-5; 7 nucleotides match TRBD1. There are 13 residues in the CDR3. Trimming took 4 bases from V and 5 from J; bases not matched to a gene: 2. The germline V gene encodes CDR1 LNHDA and CDR2 SQIVND (reference sequence). The CDR3 spells CASSRDRYQPQHF. In DNA, the CDR3 is TGTGCCAGTAGTAGGGACAGATATCAGCCCCAGCATTTT.

V usage is TRBV6-2 or TRBV6-3 and J usage is TRBJ1-1; D not certain. The ends were cut back, 2 bases at V and 3 bases at J, with 7 bases in the middle. Germline assignment: CDR1 MNHEY and CDR2 SVGEGT. The CDR3 is 13 residues long. The CDR3 reads CASSYGRYTEAFF. CDR3 DNA: TGTGCCAGCAGTTACGGCCGGTACACTGAAGCTTTCTTT.

The V call is TRBV5-1, the J call TRBJ2-3; no clear D gene. The CDR3 has 13 amino acids. V gave up 7 bases and J gave up 4 bases, with 13 bases separating them. Germline values: CDR1 SGHRS, CDR2 YFSETQ. This CDR3 is CASQTSNSDTQYF. In DNA form, the CDR3 reads TGCGCCAGCCAAACCTCGAACTCAGATACGCAGTATTTT.

Concerning this clone itself: This specimen includes other DNA sequences encoding the same CDR3. This chain links TRBV12-3 or TRBV12-4 with TRBJ2-7, with no clear D. CDR3 length: 11 residues. The V gene lost 1 base and the J gene lost 4 bases, with 2 bases spanning the gap. The CDR3 sequence: CASSLGYEQYF. The CDR3 DNA is TGTGCCAGCAGTTTAGGGTACGAGCAGTACTTC.

This clone was counted once. V gene TRBV12-3 or TRBV12-4 combines with J gene TRBJ2-4, with D unresolved. The CDR3 runs to 11 residues. With 4 bases removed from V and 8 bases from J, the gap between germline ends came to 6 bases. CDR3 protein: CASSSVDIQYF. Written as DNA, the CDR3 is TGTGCCAGCAGTTCCGTAGACATTCAGTACTTC.

The gene calls are TRBV6-2 or TRBV6-3 and TRBJ1-1; D gene unclear. The CDR3 has 17 amino acids. Per the germline V gene, CDR1 is MNHEY and CDR2 is SVGEGT. V lost 1 base, J lost 5 bases, and 20 bases lay in between. CDR3 sequence (DNA): TGTGCCAGCAGTTACTTAAGTATTGGACTCCTGGGAACTGAAGCTTTCTTT. Its protein is CASSYLSIGLLGTEAFF.

The gene calls are TRBV11-3 and TRBJ2-3; tentatively, D is TRBD1 (6 bases). Germline loops: CDR1 SGHNT, CDR2 YENEEA. Trimming removed 2 bases from V and 5 bases from J, with 20 bases in between. This CDR3 region has 17 residues. As DNA, the CDR3 is TGTGCCAGCAGCTTACGAACTGGGACATTTGGGGTAGATACGCAGTATTTT. Translated: CASSLRTGTFGVDTQYF. The variable domain in full, completed from reference TRBV11-3 and TRBJ2-3, reads EAGVVQSPRYKIIEKKQPVAFWCNPISGHNTLYWYLQNLGQGPELLIRYENEEAVDDSQLPKDRFSAERLKGVDSTLKIQPAELGDSAVYLCASSLRTGTFGVDTQYFGPGTRLTVL.

Details on this clone: The junction does not match germline at one end; this may be a read error. This chain joins TRBV18 and TRBJ1-1; 8 bases agree with TRBD1. The germline V gene encodes CDR1 KGHSH and CDR2 LQKENI. The CDR3 extends over 17 amino acids. CDR3 in amino acids: CTSSPPALSTGGGEAFF. The CDR3 bases are TGTACCAGCTCACCACCCGCCCTGTCCACAGGGGGAGGTGAAGCTTTCTTT.

The rearrangement joins TRBV28 to TRBJ2-7; D unresolved. CDR3 size: 12 residues. Between the trimmed V and J ends, which lost 8 bases and 0 bases, there was a span of 8 bases. Per germline, CDR1 MDHEN and CDR2 SYDVKM. The CDR3 coding sequence is TGTGCCAGCGGCGAGGCCTCCTACGAGCAGTACTTC. Its protein product is CASGEASYEQYF.